The clone carrying this T cell receptor (beta chain) has at least ten counts. Its target is not known. Each CDR3 protein gets one entry after TCRdb re-called the 5' RACE reads with MiXCR. The data contain some 240,000 distinct CDR3 sequences, around 5.2% of them singletons. This sample is drawn from a study of T cells after yellow fever vaccination. Overall study results and limits: Primary-vaccination clones mostly resurfaced post-booster (about 95% CD4, about 87% CD8).

The germline V and J ends were trimmed by 7 bases and 8 bases, with 14 bases remaining between them. Germline V gives CDR1 MGHDK, CDR2 SYGVNS. The CDR3 length is 13 residues. V usage is TRBV25-1 and J usage is TRBJ1-4; D ambiguous. Sequenced here: CD4+ T cells sorted from PBMCs, sampled on the day of the yellow fever booster vaccination. This TCR was sampled from a man younger than 35 who received the YFV17D yellow fever vaccine. The CDR3 coding sequence is TGTGCCAGCACTCGGGGATTTGAAGAAAAACTGTTTTTT. The encoded protein is CASTRGFEEKLFF.